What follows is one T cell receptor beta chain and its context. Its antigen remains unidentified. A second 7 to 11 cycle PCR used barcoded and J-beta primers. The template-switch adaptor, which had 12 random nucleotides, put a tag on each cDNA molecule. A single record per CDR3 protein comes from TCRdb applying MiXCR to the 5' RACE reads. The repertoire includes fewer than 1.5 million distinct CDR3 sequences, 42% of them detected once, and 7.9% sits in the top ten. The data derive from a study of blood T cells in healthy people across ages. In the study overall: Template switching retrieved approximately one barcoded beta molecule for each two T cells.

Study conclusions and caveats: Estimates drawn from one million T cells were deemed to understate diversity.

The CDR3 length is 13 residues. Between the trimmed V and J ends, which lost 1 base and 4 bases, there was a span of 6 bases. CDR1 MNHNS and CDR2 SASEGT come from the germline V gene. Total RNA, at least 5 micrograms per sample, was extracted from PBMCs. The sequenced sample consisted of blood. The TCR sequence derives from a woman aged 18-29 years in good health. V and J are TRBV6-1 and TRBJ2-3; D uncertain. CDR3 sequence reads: CASSEDPPDTQYF. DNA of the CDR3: TGTGCCAGCAGTGAAGACCCCCCAGATACGCAGTATTTT.